One sample yielded the 30 T cell receptor beta chains listed below, sequenced in a study of PD-1 blockade in classical Hodgkin lymphoma. TCRdb's table, derived via immunoSEQ multiplex PCR, lists solely in-frame clones and lacks some. This table holds more than 90,000 clones, 75% to 85% found once. Each patient's relapse followed autologous stem cell transplantation, and brentuximab vedotin exposure varied. The sample consisted of peripheral blood mononuclear cells (PBMCs), taken before the second cycle of nivolumab. The receptors shown here come from a human donor with classical Hodgkin lymphoma.

This clone was seen only a few times. This chain uses TRBV30 with TRBJ1-5, with D possibly matching TRBD1 (6 bases). Trimming stripped 1 base from V and 6 bases from J, with 16 bases between. The CDR3 has 15 residues. Germline V gives CDR1 GTSNPN, CDR2 SVGIG (reference sequence). This CDR3 is CAWSAQTGNGQPQHF. The CDR3 region has the DNA TGTGCCTGGAGTGCACAAACAGGGAATGGTCAGCCCCAGCATTTT.

The CDR3 DNA is TGTGCCAGCAGCCCCGAGGGGGTCTCCGGGAACTACGAGCAGTACTTC. Amino acids: CASSPEGVSGNYEQYF. The chain employs TRBV7-8 and TRBJ2-7; weak D call: TRBD1 (6 bases). Trimming pared 5 bases from V and 3 bases from J, leaving 20 bases between. The CDR3 has 16 residues. The V gene's germline CDR1 is SGHVS and CDR2 FQNEAQ.

V is TRBV14 and J is TRBJ2-7, with 8 bases matching TRBD1. Germline trimming cut 0 bases from V and 6 bases from J; bases unmatched to any gene: 10. The CDR3 has 16 residues. CDR1 is SGHDN, CDR2 FVKESK, per germline. CDR3 amino acids: CASSQDLGGTGREQYF. As DNA, the CDR3 is TGTGCCAGCAGCCAAGATCTTGGGGGGACAGGACGCGAGCAGTACTTC. Using reference TRBV14 and TRBJ2-7 for the parts outside the CDR3, the full variable domain is EAGVTQFPSHSVIEKGQTVTLRCDPISGHDNLYWYRRVMGKEIKFLLHFVKESKQDESGMPNNRFLAERTGGTYSTLKVQPAELEDSGVYFCASSQDLGGTGREQYFGPGTRLTVT.

The CDR3 coding sequence is TGTGCCAGCAGTCCCGCCCCTTACTACAATGAGCAGTTCTTC. This sequence encodes CASSPAPYYNEQFF. V gene TRBV27 combines with J gene TRBJ2-1; D is undetermined. CDR3 length: 14 amino acids. Germline assignment: CDR1 MNHEY and CDR2 SMNVEV (reference sequence). V lost 5 bases and J lost 3, with 11 bases in between.

J is TRBJ2-1 and V is TRBV7-3, with 7 bases aligning to TRBD2. CDR1 is SGHTA and CDR2 is FQGTGA in the germline V gene. J gave up 9 bases and V 5 bases, and 7 bases lay outside the gene matches. The CDR3 runs to 13 residues. The chain's CDR3 is CASSPRPGGEQFF. The CDR3 bases are TGTGCCAGCAGCCCGCGGCCGGGGGGTGAGCAGTTCTTC.

The chain couples TRBV5-5 to TRBJ2-7; D gene ambiguous. Germline CDR1 reads SGHKS; CDR2 reads YYEKEE (reference sequence). The CDR3 is made up of 13 amino acids. Trimming stripped 1 base from V and 5 bases from J, with 10 bases between. The CDR3 nucleotides are TGTGCCAGCAGCTTGATAGGGCTGGACGAGCAGTACTTC. Amino acids: CASSLIGLDEQYF.

The chain couples TRBV28 to TRBJ2-1; 11 bases are shared with TRBD2. Germline V lookup: CDR1 MDHEN, CDR2 SYDVKM. V shed 5 bases, J shed 5 bases, and the junction held 8 bases outside the gene matches. This CDR3 contains 16 residues. The CDR3 loop reads CASSTLAGGPNNEQFF. The CDR3 DNA follows: TGTGCCAGCAGTACCTTAGCGGGAGGGCCGAACAATGAGCAGTTCTTC.

This chain connects TRBV7-2 to TRBJ2-3; D not resolved. Germline V gene data show CDR1 as SGHTA and CDR2 as FQGNSA. This CDR3 contains 14 residues. V lost 5 bases and J 4 bases, leaving 13 bases between the germline ends. The chain's CDR3 is CASSVTPWSDTQYF. The CDR3 DNA reads as TGTGCCAGCAGCGTGACCCCCTGGTCAGATACGCAGTATTTT.

The V and J genes are TRBV12-1 and TRBJ2-1; whether TRBD2, the table's D call, matches the DNA was not checked. TRBV12-1 is given as a pseudogene. This CDR3 has 17 residues. As DNA, the CDR3 is TGTGCCAGCAGCCAGGGACTAGCGGCGAGCTCCTACAATGAGCAGTTCTTC. Its translation: CASSQGLAASSYNEQFF.

This chain connects TRBV2 to TRBJ1-3, with D possibly matching TRBD1 (6 bases). The ends were cut back, 6 bases at V and 2 bases at J, with 11 bases in the middle. The CDR3 loop spans 14 amino acids. Germline CDR1 and CDR2: SNHLY and FYNNEI. The CDR3 spells CASSTGSAGNTIYF. Written as DNA, the CDR3 is TGTGCCAGCAGCACAGGGTCTGCTGGAAACACCATATATTTT. Full variable domain (outside the CDR3, taken from reference TRBV2 and TRBJ1-3): EPEVTQTPSHQVTQMGQEVILRCVPISNHLYFYWYRQILGQKVEFLVSFYNNEISEKSEIFDDQFSVERPDGSNFTLKIRSTKLEDSAMYFCASSTGSAGNTIYFGEGSWLTVV.

V and J are TRBV28 and TRBJ2-7, with TRBD1 matching over 9 bases. This CDR3 contains 14 residues. CDR1 and CDR2 (germline): MDHEN, SYDVKM. V shed 7 bases, J shed 6 bases, and the junction held 10 bases outside the gene matches. The CDR3 protein is CASTDGTGPLEQYF. CDR3 DNA sequence: TGTGCCAGCACCGACGGGACAGGGCCTCTCGAGCAGTACTTC. The variable domain in full, with the rest retrieved from reference TRBV28 and TRBJ2-7, is DVKVTQSSRYLVKRTGEKVFLECVQDMDHENMFWYRQDPGLGLRLIYFSYDVKMKEKGDIPEGYSVSREKKERFSLILESASTNQTSMYLCASTDGTGPLEQYFGPGTRLTVT.

For the CDR3, the DNA is TGCGCCAGCAGCACCGGACAGGGGGCGAATAGTGGCGAGACCCAGTACTTC. Its translation is CASSTGQGANSGETQYF. V usage is TRBV5-1 and J usage is TRBJ2-5; 11 bases agree with TRBD1. This CDR3 comprises 17 residues. Germline V gene lookup returns CDR1 SGHRS and CDR2 YFSETQ. Trimming at V came to 4 bases and at J to 5 bases, leaving 13 bases not matched to a gene.

V gene TRBV7-9 combines with J gene TRBJ2-6; D gene unclear. CDR3 size: 15 residues. Trimming left V 3 bases short and J 1 base short, with 7 bases between. Germline CDR1 SEHNR, CDR2 FQNEAQ (reference sequence). The CDR3 nucleotides are TGTGCCAGCAGCTTCGACGGGTCTGGGGCCAACGTCCTGACTTTC. Translation: CASSFDGSGANVLTF.

The rearrangement joins TRBV18 to TRBJ2-3, with 15 bases aligning to TRBD2. After removal of 2 bases from V and 10 bases from J, the junction contained 7 bases not matched to a gene. CDR1 and CDR2 (germline): KGHSH, LQKENI. There are 16 residues in the CDR3. The CDR3 reads CASSPGGTSGRMAQYF. CDR3 coding DNA: TGTGCCAGCTCACCAGGGGGGACTAGCGGGAGGATGGCGCAGTATTTT.

The rearrangement uses TRBV10-3 and TRBJ1-4; D unclear. The length of the CDR3 is 14 residues. The V end was cut by 7 bases, the J end by 3 bases, with 12 bases between. Germline CDR1 and CDR2: ENHRY and SYGVKD. In DNA form, the CDR3 reads TGTGCCATCATGGGTGCCGGGGCTAATGAAAAACTGTTTTTT. Its translation is CAIMGAGANEKLFF.

J is TRBJ2-7 and V is TRBV10-3, with D unresolved. Looked up from germline, CDR1 is ENHRY and CDR2 is SYGVKD. The CDR3 length is 14 residues. With 2 bases removed from V and 0 bases from J, the gap between germline ends came to 8 bases. This CDR3 reads CAISEVDGSYEQYF. CDR3 DNA sequence: TGTGCCATCAGTGAGGTGGACGGCTCCTACGAGCAGTACTTC.

This chain joins TRBV21-1 and TRBJ2-7; the table's D call of TRBD2 was not tested on the DNA. TRBV21-1 is a pseudogene segment. The CDR3 spans 12 residues. The CDR3 coding sequence is TGTGCCAGCAGCAAAGGGGAGCCCGAGCAGTACTTC. Translating it yields CASSKGEPEQYF.

The chain employs TRBV21-1 and TRBJ1-5; the table calls TRBD1, which could not be checked here. TRBV21-1 is an annotated pseudogene. The CDR3 length is 17 residues. CDR3 amino acids: CASSNYRDRGGGQPQHF. The CDR3 region has the DNA TGTGCCAGCAGCAATTACCGGGACAGGGGAGGTGGGCAGCCCCAGCATTTT.

This clone was observed a single time. The chain carries TRBV7-2 and TRBJ1-3; 7 nucleotides agree with TRBD1. Germline V gene sequence: CDR1 SGHTA, CDR2 FQGNSA. V lost 2 bases to trimming and J lost 2 bases; unmatched junction nucleotides: 6. CDR3 length: 16 amino acids. The CDR3, as DNA: TGTGCCAGCAGCTTACTTCAGGGGGGAGCTGGAAACACCATATATTTT. Translation gives CASSLLQGGAGNTIYF. Drawing the rest from reference TRBV7-2 and TRBJ1-3, the complete variable domain is GAGVSQSPSNKVTEKGKDVELRCDPISGHTALYWYRQSLGQGLEFLIYFQGNSAPDKSGLPSDRFSAERTGGSVSTLTIQRTQQEDSAVYLCASSLLQGGAGNTIYFGEGSWLTVV.

The chain couples TRBV6-5 to TRBJ1-1, with D tentatively TRBD1 (5 bases). Trimming took off 5 bases at V and 5 bases at J, with 12 bases between the two ends. Germline CDR1 is MNHEY and CDR2 is SVGAGI. CDR3 length: 13 amino acids. CDR3 DNA sequence: TGTGCCAGCAGTATCCAAGGGACTACTGAAGCTTTCTTT. This codes for CASSIQGTTEAFF.

This clone was found once. The rearrangement links TRBV27 to TRBJ2-1, with 11 positions matching TRBD2. CDR1 and CDR2 from the germline V gene are MNHEY and SMNVEV (reference sequence). The ends lost 5 bases at V and 2 bases at J; junction bases unmatched: 2. The CDR3 extends over 15 amino acids. The CDR3 reads CASSQGLAAYNEQFF. The CDR3 DNA sequence: TGTGCCAGCAGTCAGGGACTAGCGGCCTACAATGAGCAGTTCTTC.

This clone turned up a few times. V is TRBV5-1 and J is TRBJ2-7; the D is unclear. The CDR3 totals 17 residues. Deletions cut 0 bases from V and 7 bases from J, with 23 bases between. The germline V gene encodes CDR1 SGHRS and CDR2 YFSETQ. The DNA of the CDR3 is TGCGCCAGCAGCTTGGGCCCCTCGGCGGCTGCCTACGTGGAGCAGTACTTC. Translating it yields CASSLGPSAAAYVEQYF.

This clone showed up just a few times. The chain uses TRBV6-5 and TRBJ1-2; D remains ambiguous. Germline lookup yields CDR1 MNHEY and CDR2 SVGAGI. V was shortened by 6 bases and J by 0 bases, with 11 bases between the two germline ends. This CDR3 comprises 14 residues. The CDR3 sequence: CASSRRGANYGYTF. CDR3 coding DNA: TGTGCCAGCAGCCGTCGTGGAGCTAACTATGGCTACACCTTC.

V and J are TRBV10-3 and TRBJ1-3, with D maybe TRBD1 (6 bases). The CDR3 is 15 amino acids. Germline assignment: CDR1 ENHRY and CDR2 SYGVKD. Between the trimmed V and J ends, which lost 3 bases and 4 bases, there was a span of 13 bases. The chain's CDR3 is CAISDPRTEGNTIYF. CDR3 nucleotide sequence: TGTGCCATCAGTGACCCCAGGACAGAAGGAAACACCATATATTTT.

The chain couples TRBV5-1 to TRBJ2-7, with unresolved D. The CDR3 has 14 residues. Germline V CDR1 and CDR2: SGHRS, YFSETQ. Between the trimmed V and J ends, which lost 0 bases and 3 bases, there was a span of 10 bases. The chain's CDR3 is CASSLGGELYEQYF. The CDR3 DNA sequence: TGCGCCAGCAGCTTGGGTGGAGAACTCTACGAGCAGTACTTC.

The chain uses TRBV7-9 and TRBJ2-7, with D perhaps TRBD1 (5 bases). CDR3 length: 13 amino acids. V was clipped by 7 bases and J by 7 bases, with 17 bases between them. The V gene's germline CDR1 is SEHNR and CDR2 FQNEAQ (reference sequence). The CDR3 DNA reads as TGTGCCAGCACCTGGGAAGGGGTTGGGGAGCAGTACTTC. As protein: CASTWEGVGEQYF.

The chain is built from TRBV21-1 and TRBJ2-2; the table assigns TRBD1, which was not confirmed against the DNA. TRBV21-1 is a pseudogene. The CDR3 consists of 18 residues. CDR3 nucleotide sequence: TGTGCCAGCAGCAAAAAAATAGAGGACAGGGGGTACAGCGGGGAGCTGTTTTTT. This translates into CASSKKIEDRGYSGELFF.

The CDR3 reads CASSLVPGQGYGYTF. The CDR3 DNA sequence: TGTGCCAGCAGCTTAGTGCCGGGACAGGGGTATGGCTACACCTTC. The J gene is TRBJ1-2, the V gene TRBV7-8; 10 bases are shared with TRBD1. The CDR3 totals 15 residues. Germline CDR1 is SGHVS and CDR2 is FQNEAQ. The junction had 4 bases not matched to a gene; V was cut back by 1 base and J by 5 bases.

This clone showed up just a few times. V gene TRBV27 combines with J gene TRBJ1-1, with unresolved D. Trimming left V 6 bases short and J 13 bases short, with 15 bases between. The germline CDR1 and CDR2 sequences are MNHEY and SMNVEV (reference sequence). The CDR3 sequence is 11 residues long. The CDR3 DNA reads TGTGCCAGCAGCTCAGGAGGCCCCGATTTCTTT. It is translated as CASSSGGPDFF.

A word on this clone: The same CDR3 arises from other DNA sequences in this sample as well. CDR3 region: CASSRDSNTGELFF. The CDR3 coding sequence is TGTGCCAGCAGCCGGGACTCTAACACCGGGGAGCTGTTTTTT. V and J are TRBV7-2 and TRBJ2-2; D may be TRBD2 (6 bases). This CDR3 is built from 14 residues. V was trimmed by 5 bases and J by 2 bases, leaving 9 bases between them. Germline V gene data show CDR1 as SGHTA and CDR2 as FQGNSA.